This TCR beta chain was profiled in a study of identical twins. Study findings and constraints: The degree of excess twin sharing was weaker in beta out-of-frame sequences. Fewer insertions were carried by abundant cord blood beta clonotypes, but none was seen in memory repertoires.

cDNA carried unique molecular identifiers, and a universal primer site was added by template switching. TCRdb analysed the 5' RACE reads with MiXCR anew, one entry per CDR3 protein. The data contain around 340,000 distinct CDR3 sequences, 12% of them seen just once; the ten biggest clones take up around 7.8%. Per the germline V gene, CDR1 is WSHSY and CDR2 is SAAADI. The trim removed 6 bases at V and 0 bases at J, leaving 10 bases unmatched. The CDR3 consists of 17 residues. Concerning this clonotype: Its target is not known.

The sample was also linked to a second study, of yellow fever vaccine responses in identical twins.

Sequencing was done on a sample of CD8+ T cells sorted from blood. The chain employs TRBV10-2 and TRBJ2-5; TRBD2 agrees at 10 bases. This receptor was obtained from a woman between 18 and 29 years old in good health. The CDR3 DNA reads TGCGCCAGCAGCAGGACTAGCGGATCGACGTACCAAGAGACCCAGTACTTC. It encodes CASSRTSGSTYQETQYF.